Sequencing of this T cell receptor beta chain was carried out in a study of shared clonotypes between healthy human individuals (dated by TCRdb to the early 2020s). Study-wide context: The cohort comprised a couple of women and a few men aged 18 to 49 years. To estimate repertoire size and how much clonotypes are shared between individuals, the study performed deep sequencing of blood TCR repertoires from five healthy adults. Libraries were prepared and TCR repertoires were sequenced by different laboratories using diverse techniques, in order to increase sequencing depth and limit assay-specific biases. For each donor, CD4 naive and CD4 memory were each run on three plates, CD8 naive on two plates, and CD8 memory on one plate. Each donor's leukapheresis produced roughly between about 0.8 and 8.9 billion PBMCs.

From a lookup of the germline V gene (reference sequence), CDR1 and CDR2 are SEHNR and FQNEAQ. The CDR3 starts with the cysteine, ends with the phenylalanine, and has 15 residues. Only the CDR3 part of the read is kept: 45 bases, read in frame from the first base. Germline trimming amounts to 3 bases on V and 12 bases on J, with 11 as the count of junction bases outside the gene matches. Using the deep immunoSEQ assay, multiplex PCR amplified TCR CDR3 regions from genomic DNA. Genomic DNA extracted from each cell subset was distributed evenly over all wells of several immunoSEQ 96-well plates, and each plate served as one replicate. For sorted subsets, about 210 ng of genomic DNA, equivalent to around 31,000 T cell genomes, went into each replicate PCR. The purified libraries were quantified using a Qubit 3.0 fluorometer, sized with a Bioanalyzer 2100, and then quantified again using the KAPA Library Quantification kit. Every immunoSEQ 96-well plate was sequenced on a separate single-read 150-cycle Illumina NextSeq 550 flow cell. The authors' analysis ran thus. Because the immunoSEQ output included only junctional sequences and no quality scores, the filtering could not be the same as the filtering used for full-length reads. To assign V/J genes and CDR3, sequences were annotated against IMGT germline references using PyIR, a Python wrapper for IgBLAST v1.9. Any read was removed if the V/J assignment was weak (E-value above 1e-6), the CDR3 was missing, or the read contained stop codons, out-of-frame junctions, or ambiguous translated residues. V3J clonotypes were defined as sequences sharing an identical inferred V gene, J gene, and CDR3 amino acid sequence. To compute the percentage overlap between repertoires, the number of shared unique clonotypes was divided by the size of the smaller repertoire. Three approaches were used to assess repertoire richness: RTK rarefaction, the Chao1 estimator, and Recon v2.1 estimates of unobserved clonotypes. For all TCRbeta clonotypes obtained by the gDNA method from several donors, generation probabilities were computed with OLGA. TCRdb re-hosts the immuneACCESS table, in-frame sequences only. Its copies lack some clones; in the studies checked, an unresolved V gene accounts for under half of them, and the cause for the rest is not known. Clonal size and the V and J genes are those of that table, whereas D and trimming came from the DNA. The sample yields fewer than 2.5 million clones; approximately 93% were counted once. About 0.34% of the sample lies in the top ten.

This clone turned up a few times. Its antigen is still unknown. Nothing much larger sits one base from this clone, and base qualities are not available. Beyond this particular receptor, the publication reports: Because the study included a small number of donors, the genetic and exposure-history diversity represented was limited. Sampling was restricted to blood, and TCR repertoires in tissues likely differ from the TCR repertoires found in blood. Compared with non-shared clonotypes, clonotypes shared by all four sorted-subset donors had higher generation probabilities. Even with the large sequencing depth, rarefaction of the sorted-subset datasets indicated that sequencing was incomplete. Pairwise subsampling led to the expectation that sequencing depth would affect the degree of clonotype sharing among donors. Approximately 4.8% of naive CD4, 3% to 3.5% of naive CD8, roughly 2.5% of memory CD4, and about 0.4% of memory CD8 clonotypes were shared across several donors. Estimated clonotype richness was generally larger for naive than for memory subsets.

Donors were healthy HIV-negative adults with no recently reported acute infections or vaccinations. Every donor was a Caucasian adult residing in Nashville, Tennessee, USA. CD4+ T cells were enriched by magnetic negative selection; naive cells were then positively selected on CD45RA, and the negative fraction formed the memory subset. Blood was obtained by leukapheresis, after which PBMCs were separated by Ficoll-Histopaque density gradient centrifugation and cryopreserved in liquid nitrogen vapor phase. Analytical flow cytometry was used to check the purity and quantity of every magnetically sorted T cell population. Each sorted fraction had its genomic DNA isolated and then quantified by UV absorbance on a Nanodrop 2000c.

The clonotype was recovered from a man younger than 35 in good health. Some clones in this sample may be carry-over from other donors' samples. Material: naive CD4+ T cells from PBMCs. Interpreted using the paper, the cell subset or site label stands for: CD45RA+ positively selected. Recombination joined TRBV7-9 with TRBJ2-1, and TRBD2 matches 10 of the central bases. The DNA sequence is given as TGTGCCAGCAGCTTCCAAGCGGGAGGGCCTCTGGTGCAGTTCTTC. Translation gives CASSFQAGGPLVQFF.